The subject of this entry is one TCR beta chain. CDR1 and CDR2 (germline): MNHNS, SASEGT. This CDR3 region has 14 residues. Clones were sequenced by immunoSEQ multiplex PCR, and TCRdb holds only the in-frame ones, with some missing. The sample lists about 96,000 clones; around 94% were seen once. This specimen belongs to a study of T cell changes during pregnancy in multiple sclerosis. This chain uses TRBV6-1 with TRBJ1-4; D not certain. The starting material was peripheral blood, obtained in the first trimester of pregnancy. This sequence originates from a female donor with multiple sclerosis, enrolled in a pregnancy study. As DNA, the CDR3 is TGTGGACTAAAACTCGACCCCGGGAGTGAAAAACTGTTTTTT. Translation: CGLKLDPGSEKLFF.